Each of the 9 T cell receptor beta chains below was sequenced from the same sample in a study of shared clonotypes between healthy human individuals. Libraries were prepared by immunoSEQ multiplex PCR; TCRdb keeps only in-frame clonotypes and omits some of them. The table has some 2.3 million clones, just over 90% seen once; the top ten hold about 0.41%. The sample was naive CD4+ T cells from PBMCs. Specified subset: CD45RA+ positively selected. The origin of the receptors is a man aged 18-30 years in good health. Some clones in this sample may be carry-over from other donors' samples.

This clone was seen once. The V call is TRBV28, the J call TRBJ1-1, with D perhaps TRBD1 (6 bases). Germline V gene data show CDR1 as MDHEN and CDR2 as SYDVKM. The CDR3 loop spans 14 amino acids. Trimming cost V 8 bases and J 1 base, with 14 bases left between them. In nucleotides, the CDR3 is TGTGCCAGCGCAACGAGGGGGGCGAACACTGAAGCTTTCTTT. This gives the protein CASATRGANTEAFF.

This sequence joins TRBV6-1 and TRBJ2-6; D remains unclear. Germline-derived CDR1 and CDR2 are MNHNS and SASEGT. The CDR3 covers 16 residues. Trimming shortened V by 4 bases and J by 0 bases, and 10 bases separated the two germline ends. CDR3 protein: CASSGDRTSGANVLTF. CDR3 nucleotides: TGTGCCAGCAGTGGGGATAGGACCTCTGGGGCCAACGTCCTGACTTTC.

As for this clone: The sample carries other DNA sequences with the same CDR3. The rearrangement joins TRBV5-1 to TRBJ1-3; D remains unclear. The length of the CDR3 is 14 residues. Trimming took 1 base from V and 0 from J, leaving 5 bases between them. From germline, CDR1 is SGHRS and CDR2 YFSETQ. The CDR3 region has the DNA TGCGCCAGCAGCTTGTCTAGCTCTGGAAACACCATATATTTT. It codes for CASSLSSSGNTIYF.

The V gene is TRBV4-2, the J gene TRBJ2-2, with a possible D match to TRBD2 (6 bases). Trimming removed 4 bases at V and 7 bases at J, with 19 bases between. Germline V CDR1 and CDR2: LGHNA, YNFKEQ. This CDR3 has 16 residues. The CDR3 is CASSPTSWGVGGELFF. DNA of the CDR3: TGTGCCAGCAGCCCGACTAGTTGGGGGGTCGGCGGGGAGCTGTTTTTT.

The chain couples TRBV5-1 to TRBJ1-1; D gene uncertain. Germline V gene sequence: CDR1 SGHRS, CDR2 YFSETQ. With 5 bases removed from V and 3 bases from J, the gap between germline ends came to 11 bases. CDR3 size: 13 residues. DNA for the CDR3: TGCGCCAGCAGTGCTACGCCAGACACTGAAGCTTTCTTT. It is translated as CASSATPDTEAFF.

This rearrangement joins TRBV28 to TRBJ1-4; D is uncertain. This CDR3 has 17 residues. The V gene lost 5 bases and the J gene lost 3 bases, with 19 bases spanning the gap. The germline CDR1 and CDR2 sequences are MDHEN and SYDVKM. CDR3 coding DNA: TGTGCCAGCAGTCCCATTTCCGGCCTTAAGGCTAATGAAAAACTGTTTTTT. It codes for CASSPISGLKANEKLFF.

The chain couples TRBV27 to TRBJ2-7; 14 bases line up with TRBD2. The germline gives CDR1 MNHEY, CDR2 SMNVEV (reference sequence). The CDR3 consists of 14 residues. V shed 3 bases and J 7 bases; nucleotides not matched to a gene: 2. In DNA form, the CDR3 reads TGTGCCAGCAGTTTGACTAGCGGGAGGGTGGAGCAGTACTTC. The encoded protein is CASSLTSGRVEQYF.

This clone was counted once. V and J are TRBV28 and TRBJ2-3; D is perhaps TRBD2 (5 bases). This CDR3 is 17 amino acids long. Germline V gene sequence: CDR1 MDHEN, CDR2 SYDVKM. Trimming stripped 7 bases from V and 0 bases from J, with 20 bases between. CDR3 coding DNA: TGTGCCAGCACCGTCGCGGAGCGGTACCCTAGCACAGATACGCAGTATTTT. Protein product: CASTVAERYPSTDTQYF.

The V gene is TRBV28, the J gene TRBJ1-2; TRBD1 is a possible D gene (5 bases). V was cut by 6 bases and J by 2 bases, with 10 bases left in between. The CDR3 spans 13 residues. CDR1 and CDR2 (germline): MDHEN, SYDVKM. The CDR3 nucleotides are TGTGCCAGCAGATGGGACGGAAACTATGGCTACACCTTC. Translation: CASRWDGNYGYTF.